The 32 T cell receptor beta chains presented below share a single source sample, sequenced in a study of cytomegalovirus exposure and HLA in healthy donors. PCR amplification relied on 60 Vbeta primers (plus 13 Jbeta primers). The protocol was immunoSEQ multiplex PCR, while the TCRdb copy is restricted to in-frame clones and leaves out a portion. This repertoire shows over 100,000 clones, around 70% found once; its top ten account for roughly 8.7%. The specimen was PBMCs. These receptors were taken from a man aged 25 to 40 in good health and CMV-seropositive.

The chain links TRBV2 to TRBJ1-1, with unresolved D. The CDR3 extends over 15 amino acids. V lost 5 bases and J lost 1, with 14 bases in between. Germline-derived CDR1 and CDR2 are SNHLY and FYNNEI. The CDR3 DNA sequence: TGTGCCAGCAGTCCTCCGGGTAGAGGGAACACTGAAGCTTTCTTT. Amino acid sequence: CASSPPGRGNTEAFF.

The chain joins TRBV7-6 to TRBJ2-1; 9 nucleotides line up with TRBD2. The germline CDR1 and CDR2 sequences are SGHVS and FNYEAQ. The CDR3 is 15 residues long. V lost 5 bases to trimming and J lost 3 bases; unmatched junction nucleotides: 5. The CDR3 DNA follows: TGTGCCAGCAGCCTAGGGACTAGCAACTACAATGAGCAGTTCTTC. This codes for CASSLGTSNYNEQFF.

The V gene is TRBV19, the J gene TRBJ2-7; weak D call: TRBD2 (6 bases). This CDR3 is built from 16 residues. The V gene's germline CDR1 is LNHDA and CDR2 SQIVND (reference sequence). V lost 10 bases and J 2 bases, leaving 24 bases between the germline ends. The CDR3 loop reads CATRAGTGWGTYEQYF. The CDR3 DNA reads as TGTGCCACACGGGCGGGAACGGGGTGGGGAACCTACGAGCAGTACTTC.

The CDR3 DNA reads as TGTGCCAGCAGCCTCGGACTAGCGTTGTACGAGCAGTACGTC. Amino acid sequence: CASSLGLALYEQYV. The rearrangement joins TRBV11-2 to TRBJ2-7; 9 bases line up with TRBD2. Trimming at V came to 5 bases and at J to 4 bases, leaving 6 bases not matched to a gene. Germline values: CDR1 SGHAT, CDR2 FQNNGV. This CDR3 comprises 14 residues.

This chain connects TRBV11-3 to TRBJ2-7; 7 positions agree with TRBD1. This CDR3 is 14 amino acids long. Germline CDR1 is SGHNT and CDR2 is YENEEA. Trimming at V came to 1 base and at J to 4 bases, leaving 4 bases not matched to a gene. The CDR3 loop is CASSLAHRGYEQYF. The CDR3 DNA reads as TGTGCCAGCAGCTTAGCCCACAGGGGTTACGAGCAGTACTTC.

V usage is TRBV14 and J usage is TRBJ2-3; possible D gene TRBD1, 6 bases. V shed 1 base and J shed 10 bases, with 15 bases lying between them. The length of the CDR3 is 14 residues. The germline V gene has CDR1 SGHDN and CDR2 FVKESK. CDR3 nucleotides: TGTGCCAGCAGCCAAGGGGGGCCATTCCAGCCGCAGTATTTT. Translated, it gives CASSQGGPFQPQYF.

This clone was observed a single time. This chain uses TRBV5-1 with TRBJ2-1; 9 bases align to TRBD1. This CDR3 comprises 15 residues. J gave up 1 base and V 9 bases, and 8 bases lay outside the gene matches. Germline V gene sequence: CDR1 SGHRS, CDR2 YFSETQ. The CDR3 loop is CATSLGQGSYNEQFF. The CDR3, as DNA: TGCGCCACCTCCTTGGGACAGGGTTCCTACAATGAGCAGTTCTTC. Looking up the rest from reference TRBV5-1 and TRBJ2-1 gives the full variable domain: KAGVTQTPRYLIKTRGQQVTLSCSPISGHRSVSWYQQTPGQGLQFLFEYFSETQRNKGNFPGRFSGRQFSNSRSEMNVSTLELGDSALYLCATSLGQGSYNEQFFGPGTRLTVL.

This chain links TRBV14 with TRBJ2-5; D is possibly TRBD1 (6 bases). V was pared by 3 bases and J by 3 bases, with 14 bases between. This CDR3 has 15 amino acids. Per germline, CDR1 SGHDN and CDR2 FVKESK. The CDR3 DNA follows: TGTGCCAGCAGCCACCTCAGGGCAGGGGAAGAGACCCAGTACTTC. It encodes CASSHLRAGEETQYF.

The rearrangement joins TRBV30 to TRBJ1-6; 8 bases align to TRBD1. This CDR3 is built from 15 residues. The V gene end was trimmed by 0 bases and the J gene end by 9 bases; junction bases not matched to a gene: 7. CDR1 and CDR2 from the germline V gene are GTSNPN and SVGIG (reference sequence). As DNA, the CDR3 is TGTGCCTGGAGTGTAGCGACAGGGGCTCCTTCACCCCTCCACTTT. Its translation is CAWSVATGAPSPLHF.

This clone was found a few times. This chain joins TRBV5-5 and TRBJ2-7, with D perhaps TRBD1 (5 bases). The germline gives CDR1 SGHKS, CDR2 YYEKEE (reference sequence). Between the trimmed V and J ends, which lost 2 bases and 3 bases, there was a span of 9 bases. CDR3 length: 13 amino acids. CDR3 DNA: TGTGCCAGCAGCTTTAGGGGTCGCTACGAGCAGTACGTC. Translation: CASSFRGRYEQYV.

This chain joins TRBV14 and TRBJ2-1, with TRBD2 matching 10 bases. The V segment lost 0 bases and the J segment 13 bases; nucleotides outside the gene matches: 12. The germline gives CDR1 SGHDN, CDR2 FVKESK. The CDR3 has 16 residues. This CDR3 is CASSQDSVAGGLTQFF. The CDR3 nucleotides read TGTGCCAGCAGCCAAGATTCGGTAGCGGGGGGCCTTACACAGTTCTTC.

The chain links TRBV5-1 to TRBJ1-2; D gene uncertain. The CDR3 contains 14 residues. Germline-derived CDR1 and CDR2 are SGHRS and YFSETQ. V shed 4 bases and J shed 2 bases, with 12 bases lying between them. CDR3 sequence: CASSPSAMNYGYTF. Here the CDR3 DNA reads TGCGCCAGCAGCCCATCAGCGATGAACTATGGCTACACCTTC.

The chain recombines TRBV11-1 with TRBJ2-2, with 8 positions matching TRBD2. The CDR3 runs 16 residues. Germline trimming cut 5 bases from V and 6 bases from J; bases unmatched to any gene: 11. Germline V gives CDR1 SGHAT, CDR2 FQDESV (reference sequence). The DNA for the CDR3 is TGTGCCAGCAGCCCCCGGGAGGGAAGAACTTCCGGGGAGCTGTTTTTT. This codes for CASSPREGRTSGELFF.

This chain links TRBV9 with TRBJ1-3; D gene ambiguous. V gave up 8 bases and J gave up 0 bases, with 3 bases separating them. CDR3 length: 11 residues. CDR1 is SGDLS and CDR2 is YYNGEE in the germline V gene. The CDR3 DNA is TGTGCCAGTCACTCTGGAAACACCATATATTTT. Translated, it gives CASHSGNTIYF.

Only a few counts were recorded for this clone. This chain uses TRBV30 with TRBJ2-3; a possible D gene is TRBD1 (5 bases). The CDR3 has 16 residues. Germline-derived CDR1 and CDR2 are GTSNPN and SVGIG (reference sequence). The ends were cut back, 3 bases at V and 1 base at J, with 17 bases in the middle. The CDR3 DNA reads TGTGCCTGGAGCAGCTACGGACATCGACGCACAGATACGCAGTATTTT. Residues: CAWSSYGHRRTDTQYF.

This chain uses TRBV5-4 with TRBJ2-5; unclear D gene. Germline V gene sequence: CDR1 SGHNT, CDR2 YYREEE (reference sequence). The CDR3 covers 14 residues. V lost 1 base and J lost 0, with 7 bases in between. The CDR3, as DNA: TGTGCCAGCAGCTTGTTCCGGGACCAAGAGACCCAGTACTTC. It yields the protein CASSLFRDQETQYF. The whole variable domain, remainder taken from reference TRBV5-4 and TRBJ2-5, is ETGVTQSPTHLIKTRGQQVTLRCSSQSGHNTVSWYQQALGQGPQFIFQYYREEENGRGNFPPRFSGLQFPNYSSELNVNALELDDSALYLCASSLFRDQETQYFGPGTRLLVL.

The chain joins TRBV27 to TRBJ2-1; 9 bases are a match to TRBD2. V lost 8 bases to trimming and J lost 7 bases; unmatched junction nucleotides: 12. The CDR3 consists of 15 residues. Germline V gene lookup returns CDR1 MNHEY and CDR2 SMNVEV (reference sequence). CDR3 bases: TGTGCCAGCTGCCCCATAGCGGGAGCCGGAAATGAGCAGTTCTTC. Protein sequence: CASCPIAGAGNEQFF.

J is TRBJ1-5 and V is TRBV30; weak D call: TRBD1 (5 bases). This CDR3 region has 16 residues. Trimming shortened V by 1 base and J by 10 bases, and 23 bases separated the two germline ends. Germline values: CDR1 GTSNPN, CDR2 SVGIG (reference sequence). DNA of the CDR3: TGTGCCTGGAGTGGCCCCAAAGGGGCAGGCGCCCTTCCCCAGCATTTT. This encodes CAWSGPKGAGALPQHF.

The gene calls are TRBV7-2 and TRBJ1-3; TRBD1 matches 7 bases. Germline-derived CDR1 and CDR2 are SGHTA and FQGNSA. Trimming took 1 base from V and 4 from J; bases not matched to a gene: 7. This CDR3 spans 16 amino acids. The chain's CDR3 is CASSLGGTELGNTIYF. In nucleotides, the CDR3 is TGTGCCAGCAGCTTAGGCGGGACAGAGCTCGGAAACACCATATATTTT.

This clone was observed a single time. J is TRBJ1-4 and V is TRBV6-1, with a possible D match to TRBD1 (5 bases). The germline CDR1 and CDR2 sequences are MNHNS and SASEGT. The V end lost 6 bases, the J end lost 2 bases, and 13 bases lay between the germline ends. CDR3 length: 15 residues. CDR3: CASRATAGTNEKLFF. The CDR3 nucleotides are TGTGCCAGCAGGGCCACCGCAGGGACTAATGAAAAACTGTTTTTT.

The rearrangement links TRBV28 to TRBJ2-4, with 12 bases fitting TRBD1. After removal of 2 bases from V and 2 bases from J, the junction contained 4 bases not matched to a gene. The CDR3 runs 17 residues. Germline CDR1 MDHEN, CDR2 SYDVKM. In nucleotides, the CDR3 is TGTGCCAGCAGTTTAGGGACAGGGGGCAGGTCCAAAAACATTCAGTACTTC. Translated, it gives CASSLGTGGRSKNIQYF.

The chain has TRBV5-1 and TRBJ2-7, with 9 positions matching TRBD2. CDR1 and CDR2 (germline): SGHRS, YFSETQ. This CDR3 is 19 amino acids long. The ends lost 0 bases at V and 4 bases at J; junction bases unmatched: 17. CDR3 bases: TGCGCCAGCAGCTTGGGGAATCCAGGGTGGACTAGCGCCCCATACGAGCAGTACTTC. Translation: CASSLGNPGWTSAPYEQYF.

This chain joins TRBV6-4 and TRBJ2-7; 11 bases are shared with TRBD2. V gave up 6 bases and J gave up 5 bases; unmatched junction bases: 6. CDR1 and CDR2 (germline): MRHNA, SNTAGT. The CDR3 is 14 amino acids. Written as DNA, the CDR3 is TGTGCCAGCAGACCTCTAGCGGGGGGTCACGAGCAGTACTTC. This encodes CASRPLAGGHEQYF.

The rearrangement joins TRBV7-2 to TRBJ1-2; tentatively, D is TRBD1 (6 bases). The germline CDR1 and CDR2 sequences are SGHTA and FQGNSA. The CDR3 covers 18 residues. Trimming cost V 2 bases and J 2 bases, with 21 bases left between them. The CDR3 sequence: CASSLTPTGADLNYGYTF. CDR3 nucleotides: TGTGCCAGCAGCTTAACTCCGACAGGAGCTGACCTAAACTATGGCTACACCTTC.

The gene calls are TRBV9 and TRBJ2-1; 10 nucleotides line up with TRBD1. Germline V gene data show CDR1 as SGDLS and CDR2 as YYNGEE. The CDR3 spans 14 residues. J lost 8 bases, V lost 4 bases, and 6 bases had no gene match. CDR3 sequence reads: CASSPGTGVDEQFF. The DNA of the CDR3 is TGTGCCAGCAGCCCCGGGACAGGGGTAGATGAGCAGTTCTTC. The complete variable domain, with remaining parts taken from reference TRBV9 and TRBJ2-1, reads DSGVTQTPKHLITATGQRVTLRCSPRSGDLSVYWYQQSLDQGLQFLIQYYNGEERAKGNILERFSAQQFPDLHSELNLSSLELGDSALYFCASSPGTGVDEQFFGPGTRLTVL.

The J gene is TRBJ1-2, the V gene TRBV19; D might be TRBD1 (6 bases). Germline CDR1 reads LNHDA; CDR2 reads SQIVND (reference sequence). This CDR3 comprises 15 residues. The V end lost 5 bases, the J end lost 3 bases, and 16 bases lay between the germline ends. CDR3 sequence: CASSPRTEPYYGYTF. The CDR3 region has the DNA TGTGCCAGTAGTCCCCGGACAGAACCATACTATGGCTACACCTTC.

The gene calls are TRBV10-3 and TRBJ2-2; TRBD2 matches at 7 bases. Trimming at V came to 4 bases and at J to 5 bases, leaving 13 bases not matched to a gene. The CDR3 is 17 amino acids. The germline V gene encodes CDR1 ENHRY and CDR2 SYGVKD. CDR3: CAISGPREGSRTGELFF. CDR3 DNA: TGTGCCATCAGTGGTCCTAGGGAGGGATCGCGGACCGGGGAGCTGTTTTTT.

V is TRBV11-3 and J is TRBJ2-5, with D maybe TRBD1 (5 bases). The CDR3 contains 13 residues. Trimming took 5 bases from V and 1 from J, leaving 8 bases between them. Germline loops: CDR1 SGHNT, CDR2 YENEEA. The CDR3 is CASSVDTQETQYF. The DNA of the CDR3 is TGTGCCAGCAGCGTGGACACCCAAGAGACCCAGTACTTC.

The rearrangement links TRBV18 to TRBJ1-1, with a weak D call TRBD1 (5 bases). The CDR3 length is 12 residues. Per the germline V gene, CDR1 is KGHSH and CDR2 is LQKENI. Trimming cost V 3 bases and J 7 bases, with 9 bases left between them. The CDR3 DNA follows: TGTGCCAGCTCACCTGACAGTTTTGAAGCTTTCTTT. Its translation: CASSPDSFEAFF.

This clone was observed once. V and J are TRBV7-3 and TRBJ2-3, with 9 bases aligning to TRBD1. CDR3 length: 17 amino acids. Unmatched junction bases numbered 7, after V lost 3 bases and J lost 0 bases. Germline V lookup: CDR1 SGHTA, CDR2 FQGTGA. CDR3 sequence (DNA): TGTGCCAGCAGCTTTACCACAGGGGGCGCGAGCACAGATACGCAGTATTTT. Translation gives CASSFTTGGASTDTQYF.

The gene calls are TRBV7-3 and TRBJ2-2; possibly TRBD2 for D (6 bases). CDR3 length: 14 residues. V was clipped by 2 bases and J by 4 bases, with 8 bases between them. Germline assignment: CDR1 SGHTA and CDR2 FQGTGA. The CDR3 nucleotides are TGTGCCAGCAGCTTAGCTAGCGTCACCGGGGAGCTGTTTTTT. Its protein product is CASSLASVTGELFF. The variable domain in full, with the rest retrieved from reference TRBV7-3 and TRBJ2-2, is GAGVSQTPSNKVTEKGKYVELRCDPISGHTALYWYRQSLGQGPEFLIYFQGTGAADDSGLPNDRFFAVRPEGSVSTLKIQRTERGDSAVYLCASSLASVTGELFFGEGSRLTVL.

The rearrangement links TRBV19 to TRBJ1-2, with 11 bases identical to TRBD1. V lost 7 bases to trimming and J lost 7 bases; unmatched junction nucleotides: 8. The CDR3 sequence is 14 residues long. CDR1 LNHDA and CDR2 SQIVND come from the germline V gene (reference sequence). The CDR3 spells CASKTGQGAFGYTF. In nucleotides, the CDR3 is TGTGCCAGTAAGACCGGACAGGGGGCGTTTGGCTACACCTTC.